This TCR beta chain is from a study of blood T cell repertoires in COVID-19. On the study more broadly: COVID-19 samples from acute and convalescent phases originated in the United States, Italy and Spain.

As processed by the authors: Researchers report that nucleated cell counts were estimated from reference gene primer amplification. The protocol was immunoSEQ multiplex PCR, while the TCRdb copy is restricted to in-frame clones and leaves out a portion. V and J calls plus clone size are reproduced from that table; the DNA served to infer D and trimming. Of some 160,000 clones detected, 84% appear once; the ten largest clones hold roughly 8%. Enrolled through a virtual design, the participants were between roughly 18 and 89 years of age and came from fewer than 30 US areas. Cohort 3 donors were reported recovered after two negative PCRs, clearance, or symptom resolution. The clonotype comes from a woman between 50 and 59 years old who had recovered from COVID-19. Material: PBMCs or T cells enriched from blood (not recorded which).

The CDR3 DNA is TGTGCCAGCAGTGAAGAGGCAGGGCGGTATGGCTACACCTTC. This gives the protein CASSEEAGRYGYTF. The V gene is TRBV2, the J gene TRBJ1-2, with TRBD1 as a possible D gene (5 bases). Per germline, CDR1 SNHLY and CDR2 FYNNEI. Trimming took 1 base from V and 5 from J, leaving 11 bases between them. CDR3 length: 14 residues. Drawing the rest from reference TRBV2 and TRBJ1-2, the complete variable domain is EPEVTQTPSHQVTQMGQEVILRCVPISNHLYFYWYRQILGQKVEFLVSFYNNEISEKSEIFDDQFSVERPDGSNFTLKIRSTKLEDSAMYFCASSEEAGRYGYTFGSGTRLTVV.